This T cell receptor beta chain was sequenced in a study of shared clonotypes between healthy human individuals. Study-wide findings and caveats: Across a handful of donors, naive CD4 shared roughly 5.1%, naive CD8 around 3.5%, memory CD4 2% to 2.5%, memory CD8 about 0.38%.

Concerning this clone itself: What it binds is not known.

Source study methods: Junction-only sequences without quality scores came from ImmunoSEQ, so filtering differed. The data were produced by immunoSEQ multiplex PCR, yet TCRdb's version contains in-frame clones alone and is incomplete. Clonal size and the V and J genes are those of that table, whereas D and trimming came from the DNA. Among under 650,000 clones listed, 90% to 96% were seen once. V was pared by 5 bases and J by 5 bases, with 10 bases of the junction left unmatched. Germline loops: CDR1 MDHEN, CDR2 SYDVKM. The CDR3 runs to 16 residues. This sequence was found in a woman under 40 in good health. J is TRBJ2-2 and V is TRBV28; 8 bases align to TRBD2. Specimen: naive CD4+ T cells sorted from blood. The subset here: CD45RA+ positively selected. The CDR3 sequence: CASSLPYGRGTGELFF. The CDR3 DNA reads TGTGCCAGCAGTCTCCCCTACGGGAGGGGTACCGGGGAGCTGTTTTTT.